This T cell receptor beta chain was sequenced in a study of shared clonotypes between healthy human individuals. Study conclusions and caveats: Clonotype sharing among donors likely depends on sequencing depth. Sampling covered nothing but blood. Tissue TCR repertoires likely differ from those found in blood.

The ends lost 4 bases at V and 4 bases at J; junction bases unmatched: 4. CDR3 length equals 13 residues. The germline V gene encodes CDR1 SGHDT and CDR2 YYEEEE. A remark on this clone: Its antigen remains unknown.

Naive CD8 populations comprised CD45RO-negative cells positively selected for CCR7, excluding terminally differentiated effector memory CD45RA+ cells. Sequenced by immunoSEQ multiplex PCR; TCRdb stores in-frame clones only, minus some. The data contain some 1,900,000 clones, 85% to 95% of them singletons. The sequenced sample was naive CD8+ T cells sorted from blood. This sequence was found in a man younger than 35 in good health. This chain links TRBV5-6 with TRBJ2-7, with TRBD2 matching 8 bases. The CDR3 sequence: CASSNGGVYEQYF. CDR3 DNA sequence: TGTGCCAGCAGCAACGGGGGGGTGTACGAGCAGTACTTC.